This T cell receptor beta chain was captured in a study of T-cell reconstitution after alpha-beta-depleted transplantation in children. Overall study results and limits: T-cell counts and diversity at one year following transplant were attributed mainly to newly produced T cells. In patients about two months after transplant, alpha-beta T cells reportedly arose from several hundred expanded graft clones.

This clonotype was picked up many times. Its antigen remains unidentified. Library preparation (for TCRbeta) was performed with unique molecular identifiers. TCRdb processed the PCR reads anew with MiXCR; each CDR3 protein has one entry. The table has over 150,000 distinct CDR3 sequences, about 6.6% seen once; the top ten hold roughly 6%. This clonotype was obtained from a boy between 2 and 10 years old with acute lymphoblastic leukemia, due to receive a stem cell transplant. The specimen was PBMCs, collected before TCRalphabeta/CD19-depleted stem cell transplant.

CDR3 protein: CASSFTSGSREQYF. CDR3 nucleotides: TGTGCCAGCAGTTTTACTAGCGGGAGCCGCGAGCAGTACTTC. V gene TRBV12-3 or TRBV12-4 combines with J gene TRBJ2-7; 11 bases map to TRBD2. This CDR3 spans 14 amino acids. With V trimmed by 3 bases and J by 6 bases, 4 bases remained unmatched.